Following are 22 T cell receptor beta chains from one sample sequenced in a study of shared clonotypes between healthy human individuals. Here immunoSEQ multiplex PCR was the method, and the copy in TCRdb shows in-frame clones only, minus some. The sample holds roughly 1,500,000 clones, 98% seen once. Sequencing was performed on naive CD4+ T cells sorted from blood. Sample subset: CD45RA+ positively selected. The receptor source for this set is a young man in good health.

This clone appeared once. The V call is TRBV9, the J call TRBJ2-7; tentative D call: TRBD2 (6 bases). Trimming shortened V by 0 bases and J by 4 bases, and 11 bases separated the two germline ends. The germline V gene encodes CDR1 SGDLS and CDR2 YYNGEE. The CDR3 contains 14 residues. The CDR3: CASSVGDWDYEQYF. CDR3 DNA sequence: TGTGCCAGCAGCGTAGGGGACTGGGATTACGAGCAGTACTTC.

The chain is built from TRBV27 and TRBJ2-1, with D possibly TRBD2 on 5 matching bases. The ends were cut back, 10 bases at V and 1 base at J, with 23 bases in the middle. This CDR3 spans 17 amino acids. Germline V CDR1 and CDR2: MNHEY, SMNVEV (reference sequence). CDR3 sequence: CATKVTGNRRSYNEQFF. CDR3 bases: TGTGCCACCAAGGTAACGGGCAATCGGAGGTCCTACAATGAGCAGTTCTTC.

The rearrangement uses TRBV12-1 and TRBJ1-5; TRBD1, the table's D call, was not compared with the DNA. TRBV12-1 is a pseudogene segment. The CDR3 loop spans 17 amino acids. CDR3 sequence reads: CASSFAGQAHSNQPQHF. CDR3 coding DNA: TGTGCCAGCAGCTTTGCGGGACAGGCCCATAGCAATCAGCCCCAGCATTTT.

The CDR3 here is CASSINQGDEQYF. CDR3 bases: TGTGCCAGCTCAATAAATCAGGGGGACGAGCAGTACTTC. V gene TRBV18 combines with J gene TRBJ2-7; 7 bases map to TRBD1. Germline CDR1 reads KGHSH; CDR2 reads LQKENI. V lost 5 bases and J lost 5; bases outside the gene matches: 6. The CDR3 totals 13 residues.

This chain links TRBV2 with TRBJ2-5; D gene unclear. This CDR3 region has 14 residues. Germline V gene lookup returns CDR1 SNHLY and CDR2 FYNNEI. Deletions cut 3 bases from V and 1 base from J, with 9 bases between. The CDR3 DNA follows: TGTGCCAGCAGTGAGCTTGGGCCCCAAGAGACCCAGTACTTC. Its protein product is CASSELGPQETQYF.

The chain carries TRBV10-2 and TRBJ1-1; D perhaps matches TRBD1 (6 bases). Germline V lookup: CDR1 WSHSY, CDR2 SAAADI. The germline V and J ends were trimmed by 10 bases and 5 bases, with 17 bases remaining between them. The CDR3 loop spans 13 amino acids. In nucleotides, the CDR3 is TGCGCCACCTTGGACAGAGGTAGGACTGAAGCTTTCTTT. Its protein product is CATLDRGRTEAFF.

The chain has TRBV7-6 and TRBJ2-7; D may be TRBD1 (5 bases). Germline CDR1 SGHVS, CDR2 FNYEAQ. With 5 bases removed from V and 1 base from J, the gap between germline ends came to 18 bases. The CDR3 is 16 residues long. As DNA, the CDR3 is TGTGCCAGCAGCGTAAATACAGGAGCGTTGTCCTACGAGCAGTACTTC. Its protein product is CASSVNTGALSYEQYF.

The genes are TRBV18 and TRBJ2-7; the D call may be TRBD1 or TRBD2 (8 bases each). This CDR3 spans 16 amino acids. From germline, CDR1 is KGHSH and CDR2 LQKENI. Trimming took off 4 bases at V and 2 bases at J, with 18 bases between the two ends. The CDR3 nucleotides are TGTGCCAGCTCACTAGCGGGGACAGGTGTAACCTACGAGCAGTACTTC. Its protein product is CASSLAGTGVTYEQYF.

The chain employs TRBV7-8 and TRBJ2-2; 12 positions agree with TRBD2. Germline V gives CDR1 SGHVS, CDR2 FQNEAQ. The CDR3 covers 18 residues. The V segment lost 1 base and the J segment 3 bases; nucleotides outside the gene matches: 6. DNA for the CDR3: TGTGCCAGCAGCTTAGGTCTAGCGGGAGGGATGTACACCGGGGAGCTGTTTTTT. The encoded protein is CASSLGLAGGMYTGELFF.

This chain joins TRBV28 and TRBJ1-4; D gene unclear. Germline V lookup: CDR1 MDHEN, CDR2 SYDVKM. The germline V and J ends were trimmed by 4 bases and 8 bases, with 20 bases remaining between them. The CDR3 covers 16 residues. CDR3 loop: CASSYKFNAMREKLFF. CDR3 bases: TGTGCCAGCAGTTACAAGTTCAACGCCATGAGAGAAAAACTGTTTTTT.

The table lists this clone with a count of one. The genes are TRBV11-3 and TRBJ2-7, with TRBD2 matching 7 bases. Germline V gene data show CDR1 as SGHNT and CDR2 as YENEEA. This CDR3 contains 16 residues. The ends lost 5 bases at V and 0 bases at J; junction bases unmatched: 10. Here the CDR3 reads CASSHAGRSSSYEQYF. In DNA form, the CDR3 reads TGTGCCAGCAGCCACGCCGGGAGGTCGAGCTCCTACGAGCAGTACTTC.

The chain links TRBV11-2 to TRBJ2-7, with a tentative D call TRBD2 (6 bases). Per germline, CDR1 SGHAT and CDR2 FQNNGV. The CDR3 has 17 amino acids. V gave up 0 bases and J gave up 5 bases, with 20 bases separating them. The CDR3 nucleotides read TGTGCCAGCAGCTTAGATTCGGGCGGGATCCCCCCGAACGAGCAGTACTTC. Translating gives CASSLDSGGIPPNEQYF.

CDR3 region: CASKGTSGRPLGNEQFF. The CDR3 region has the DNA TGTGCCAGCAAGGGGACTAGCGGGAGGCCTCTTGGCAATGAGCAGTTCTTC. The J gene is TRBJ2-1, the V gene TRBV28, with TRBD2 identical over 15 bases. This CDR3 region has 17 residues. Germline V gene data show CDR1 as MDHEN and CDR2 as SYDVKM. V dropped 7 bases and J dropped 6; count of bases not matched to a gene: 10.

This sequence joins TRBV28 and TRBJ1-4, with a tentative D call TRBD1 (6 bases). With 9 bases removed from V and 8 bases from J, the gap between germline ends came to 19 bases. The CDR3 totals 14 residues. Germline CDR1 reads MDHEN; CDR2 reads SYDVKM. CDR3 amino acids: CASAPGTTLEKLFF. DNA for the CDR3: TGTGCCAGTGCTCCCGGGACAACTTTAGAAAAACTGTTTTTT.

The J gene is TRBJ1-2, the V gene TRBV10-3; 8 bases map to TRBD1. The CDR3 totals 13 residues. The V gene's germline CDR1 is ENHRY and CDR2 SYGVKD. V dropped 11 bases and J dropped 2; count of bases not matched to a gene: 7. CDR3 DNA sequence: TGTGCCCTTAGCCGACAGGGGAACTATGGCTACACCTTC. Protein sequence: CALSRQGNYGYTF.

The CDR3 nucleotides are TGTGCCAGCACCGACCGACAGTACCGCTCCTACGAGCAGTACTTC. This codes for CASTDRQYRSYEQYF. The chain links TRBV2 to TRBJ2-7, with D possibly TRBD1 on 5 matching bases. The CDR3 sequence is 15 residues long. V was trimmed by 7 bases and J by 0 bases, leaving 16 bases between them. Germline loops: CDR1 SNHLY, CDR2 FYNNEI.

This rearrangement joins TRBV15 to TRBJ2-2; a possible D gene is TRBD1 (6 bases). This CDR3 has 16 amino acids. From germline, CDR1 is LNHNV and CDR2 YYDKDF (reference sequence). Trimming removed 3 bases from V and 3 bases from J, with 14 bases in between. CDR3 in amino acids: CATSRYLQGDTGELFF. Here the CDR3 DNA reads TGTGCCACCAGCAGGTACCTACAGGGCGACACCGGGGAGCTGTTTTTT. The variable domain in full, with the rest retrieved from reference TRBV15 and TRBJ2-2, is DAMVIQNPRYQVTQFGKPVTLSCSQTLNHNVMYWYQQKSSQAPKLLFHYYDKDFNNEADTPDNFQSRRPNTSFCFLDIRSPGLGDTAMYLCATSRYLQGDTGELFFGEGSRLTVL.

The chain uses TRBV5-6 and TRBJ2-2, with TRBD2 matching over 9 bases. Germline-derived CDR1 and CDR2 are SGHDT and YYEEEE. CDR3 length: 15 residues. The J segment lost 7 bases and the V segment lost 7 bases, leaving 11 bases of the junction unmatched. CDR3: CASVVLSGSNGELFF. The CDR3 nucleotides are TGTGCCAGCGTGGTCCTTAGCGGGAGTAACGGGGAGCTGTTTTTT.

The rearrangement joins TRBV27 to TRBJ1-5; D is unresolved. V was cut by 0 bases and J by 0 bases, with 9 bases left in between. The CDR3 is made up of 16 amino acids. Germline CDR1 and CDR2: MNHEY and SMNVEV (reference sequence). The CDR3 region has the DNA TGTGCCAGCAGTTTATCTGGTAGTTATAGCAATCAGCCCCAGCATTTT. As protein: CASSLSGSYSNQPQHF.

V and J are TRBV5-6 and TRBJ1-1; TRBD1 might be the D (5 bases). The germline V and J ends were trimmed by 0 bases and 12 bases, with 15 bases remaining between them. CDR1 SGHDT and CDR2 YYEEEE come from the germline V gene. This CDR3 comprises 13 residues. CDR3 amino acids: CASSLDTGQAPFF. CDR3 DNA: TGTGCCAGCAGCTTGGACACGGGGCAGGCCCCTTTCTTT.

The gene calls are TRBV27 and TRBJ2-5; TRBD1 is a possible D gene (6 bases). Looked up from germline, CDR1 is MNHEY and CDR2 is SMNVEV (reference sequence). V dropped 2 bases and J dropped 9 bases, with 19 bases sitting between them. The CDR3 is 15 amino acids. CDR3 sequence: CASSLVLDSQGPQYF. CDR3 in DNA: TGTGCCAGCAGTTTAGTCCTGGACAGCCAGGGGCCCCAGTACTTC.

The chain has TRBV29-1 and TRBJ2-1, with D perhaps matching TRBD1 (6 bases). Germline loops: CDR1 SQVTM, CDR2 ANQGSEA. This CDR3 spans 12 amino acids. The V and J ends lost 3 bases and 9 bases respectively, with 12 bases between them. The chain's CDR3 is CSVDWGQGEQFF. As DNA, the CDR3 is TGCAGCGTTGACTGGGGGCAGGGTGAGCAGTTCTTC.